This TCR beta chain was observed in a study of cytomegalovirus exposure and HLA in healthy donors. Study results and limitations: Cytomegalovirus-associated TCR beta chains were listed, numbering 150 to 200.

The PCR used 60 Vbeta and 13 Jbeta primers. Sequencing used immunoSEQ multiplex PCR; TCRdb keeps in-frame clones, though not all of them. Of about 150,000 clones listed, roughly four fifths are singletons. Points on this clone: The antigen remains unidentified.

This receptor was obtained from a man younger than 35 in good health and CMV-seronegative. The sequencing input was PBMCs.

The CDR3 DNA follows: TGTGCCAGTATTCGGCAGCGTCCTCAAGAGACCCAGTACTTC. It specifies CASIRQRPQETQYF. The rearrangement joins TRBV19 to TRBJ2-5; no definite D call. The CDR3 spans 14 residues. V lost 7 bases to trimming and J lost 2 bases, with 14 bases between them. Germline CDR1 LNHDA, CDR2 SQIVND (reference sequence).